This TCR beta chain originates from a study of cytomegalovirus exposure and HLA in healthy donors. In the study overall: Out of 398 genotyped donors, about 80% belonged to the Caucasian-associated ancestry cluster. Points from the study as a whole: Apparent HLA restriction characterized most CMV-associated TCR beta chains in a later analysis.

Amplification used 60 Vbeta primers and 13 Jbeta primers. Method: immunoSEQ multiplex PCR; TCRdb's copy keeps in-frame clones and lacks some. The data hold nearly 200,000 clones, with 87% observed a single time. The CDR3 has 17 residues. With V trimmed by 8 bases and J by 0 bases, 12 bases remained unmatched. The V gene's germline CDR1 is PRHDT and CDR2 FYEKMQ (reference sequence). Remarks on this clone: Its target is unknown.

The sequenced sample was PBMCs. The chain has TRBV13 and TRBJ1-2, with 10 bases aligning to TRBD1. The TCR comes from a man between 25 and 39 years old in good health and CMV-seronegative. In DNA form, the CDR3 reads TGTGCCAGCGTATCGCGGGACAGGGGAGAAGCTAACTATGGCTACACCTTC. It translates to CASVSRDRGEANYGYTF.